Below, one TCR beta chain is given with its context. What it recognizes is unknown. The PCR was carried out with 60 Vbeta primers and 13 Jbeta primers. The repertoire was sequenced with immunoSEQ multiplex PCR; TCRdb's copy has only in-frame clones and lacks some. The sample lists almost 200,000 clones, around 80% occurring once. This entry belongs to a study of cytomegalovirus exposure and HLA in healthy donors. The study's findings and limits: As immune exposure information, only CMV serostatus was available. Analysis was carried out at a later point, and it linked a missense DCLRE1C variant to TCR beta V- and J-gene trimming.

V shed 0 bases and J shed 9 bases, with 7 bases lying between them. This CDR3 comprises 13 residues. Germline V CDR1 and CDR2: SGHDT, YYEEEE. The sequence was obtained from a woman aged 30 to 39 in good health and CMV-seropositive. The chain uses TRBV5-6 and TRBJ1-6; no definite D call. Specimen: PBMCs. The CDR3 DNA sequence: TGTGCCAGCAGCTTGGGGCCAGGTTCACCCCTCCACTTT. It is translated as CASSLGPGSPLHF.